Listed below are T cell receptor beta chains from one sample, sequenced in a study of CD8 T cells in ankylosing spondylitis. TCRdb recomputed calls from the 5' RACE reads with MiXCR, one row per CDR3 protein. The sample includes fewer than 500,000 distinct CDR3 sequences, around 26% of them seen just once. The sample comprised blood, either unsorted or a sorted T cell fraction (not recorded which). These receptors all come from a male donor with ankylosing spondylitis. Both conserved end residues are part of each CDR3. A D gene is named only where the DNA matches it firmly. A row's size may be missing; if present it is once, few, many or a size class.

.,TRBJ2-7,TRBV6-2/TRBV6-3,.,CASRRDLSSYEQYF,TGTGCCAGCAGGCGGGACTTAAGCTCCTACGAGCAGTACTTC
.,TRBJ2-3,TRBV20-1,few,CSARAGDTQYF,TGCAGTGCTAGAGCAGGAGATACGCAGTATTTT
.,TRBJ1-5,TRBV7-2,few,CASSYMGPYNQPQHF,TGTGCCAGCAGTTATATGGGACCGTACAATCAGCCCCAGCATTTT
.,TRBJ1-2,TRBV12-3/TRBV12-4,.,CASNLGTLADGYTF,TGTGCCAGCAACCTTGGGACCCTGGCAGATGGCTACACCTTC
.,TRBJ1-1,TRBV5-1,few,CASSLLEGGTEAFF,TGCGCCAGCAGCTTGCTCGAGGGCGGCACTGAAGCTTTCTTT
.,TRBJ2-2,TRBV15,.,CATSTGYGELFF,TGTGCCACCAGCACGGGATACGGGGAGCTGTTTTTT
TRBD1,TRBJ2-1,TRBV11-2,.,CASSIFTVGTGVSNEQFF,TGTGCCAGCAGCATATTCACCGTCGGGACAGGGGTGAGCAATGAGCAGTTCTTC
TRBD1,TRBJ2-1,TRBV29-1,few,CSARQGHNEQFF,TGCAGCGCACGACAGGGCCACAATGAGCAGTTCTTC
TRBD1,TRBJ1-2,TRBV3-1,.,CASSQGDREDYGYTF,TGTGCCAGCAGCCAAGGGGACAGGGAGGACTATGGCTACACCTTC
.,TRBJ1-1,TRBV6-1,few,CASTPRGGTEAFF,TGTGCCAGCACCCCCCGGGGGGGTACTGAAGCTTTCTTT
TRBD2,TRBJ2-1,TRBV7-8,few,CASSLSRTSGLYEQFF,TGTGCCAGCAGCTTAAGCCGGACTAGCGGGCTCTATGAGCAGTTCTTC
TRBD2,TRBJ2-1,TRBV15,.,CATTPSLAGDINEQFF,TGTGCCACCACCCCGTCCCTAGCGGGAGACATCAATGAGCAGTTCTTC
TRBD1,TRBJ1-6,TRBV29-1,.,CSVGAGGSSPLHF,TGCAGCGTAGGCGCAGGGGGCTCTTCACCCCTCCACTTT
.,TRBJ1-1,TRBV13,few,CASQRGSNTEAFF,TGTGCCAGCCAAAGGGGATCGAACACTGAAGCTTTCTTT
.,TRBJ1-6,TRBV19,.,CASSIAGDTANSPLHF,TGTGCCAGTAGTATTGCCGGGGACACCGCAAATTCACCCCTCCACTTT
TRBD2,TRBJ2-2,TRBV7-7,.,CASSFFGGGQGTGELFF,TGTGCCAGCAGCTTTTTCGGCGGGGGGCAGGGCACCGGGGAGCTGTTTTTT
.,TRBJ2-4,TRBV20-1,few,CSARDPTGDLAKNIQYF,TGCAGTGCTAGAGACCCGACGGGAGATCTAGCCAAAAACATTCAGTACTTC
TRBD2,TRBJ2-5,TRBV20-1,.,CSARDSREVFRETQYF,TGCAGTGCTAGAGATTCCCGGGAGGTTTTTAGAGAGACCCAGTACTTC